Shown below are 27 T cell receptor beta chains from a single sample sequenced in a study of CD8 T cells in ankylosing spondylitis. TCRdb processed the 5' RACE reads anew with MiXCR; each CDR3 protein has one entry. Found here are roughly 260,000 distinct CDR3 sequences, 20% of them singletons; the top ten hold around 8%. Sample: blood, either unsorted or a sorted T cell fraction (not recorded which). These receptors were obtained from a male donor with ankylosing spondylitis or in good health (not recorded which).

The table lists this clonotype with a few counts. The rearrangement links TRBV10-3 to TRBJ2-1; 7 bases are shared with TRBD1. CDR1 ENHRY and CDR2 SYGVKD come from the germline V gene. The CDR3 loop spans 14 amino acids. The junction had 8 bases not matched to a gene; V was cut back by 8 bases and J by 4 bases. The CDR3 nucleotides are TGTGCCATCGGTGCGACAGGGTTTTACAATGAGCAGTTCTTC. As protein: CAIGATGFYNEQFF.

The chain combines TRBV4-2 with TRBJ2-3; D unclear. Per germline, CDR1 LGHNA and CDR2 YNFKEQ. The CDR3 runs to 13 residues. V lost 4 bases and J lost 6, with 11 bases in between. The CDR3 sequence: CASSRGDADTQYF. The CDR3 DNA reads as TGTGCCAGCAGCCGAGGAGACGCGGATACGCAGTATTTT.

This clonotype was seen a few times. The J gene is TRBJ2-3, the V gene TRBV5-1, with D hard to call. Trimming shortened V by 5 bases and J by 4 bases, and 11 bases separated the two germline ends. CDR1 and CDR2 from the germline V gene are SGHRS and YFSETQ. This CDR3 spans 13 amino acids. Written as DNA, the CDR3 is TGCGCCAGCAGTAGGGAAATCGCAGATACGCAGTATTTT. As protein: CASSREIADTQYF.

Regarding this clonotype: This clone may be a read error of a much larger clone one base away. The rearrangement links TRBV7-8 to TRBJ2-1; 11 positions agree with TRBD1. The CDR3 covers 15 residues. Germline V gives CDR1 SGHVS, CDR2 FQNEAQ. This CDR3 is CASSPGQGAYSEQFF. The CDR3 region has the DNA TGTGCCAGCAGCCCCGGACAGGGGGCGTACAGTGAGCAGTTCTTC.

The chain employs TRBV12-3 or TRBV12-4 and TRBJ1-2; TRBD1 matches at 11 bases. J was trimmed by 4 bases and V by 5 bases; bases with no gene match: 6. The CDR3 runs 15 residues. The DNA of the CDR3 is TGTGCCAGCAGTCCCAGGACAGGGGGCAGCTATGGCTACACCTTC. Translating gives CASSPRTGGSYGYTF.

The gene calls are TRBV25-1 and TRBJ2-5; 9 bases agree with TRBD2. J gave up 7 bases and V 4 bases, and 4 bases lay outside the gene matches. The CDR3 covers 13 residues. Germline lookup yields CDR1 MGHDK and CDR2 SYGVNS. CDR3 amino acids: CASSGLSGGTQYF. CDR3 DNA sequence: TGTGCCAGCAGTGGGCTTAGCGGGGGGACCCAGTACTTC.

This clonotype was picked up a small number of times. The chain links TRBV12-3 or TRBV12-4 to TRBJ2-1, with 11 positions matching TRBD2. The CDR3 loop spans 14 amino acids. Unmatched junction bases numbered 5, after V lost 7 bases and J lost 6 bases. The CDR3 region has the DNA TGTGCCAGCACCATACTAGCGGGAGCCAATGAGCAGTTCTTC. Its protein is CASTILAGANEQFF.

This CDR3 is CAWSGRRGGFIDTQYF. In DNA form, the CDR3 reads TGTGCCTGGAGTGGAAGGCGGGGGGGCTTTATAGATACGCAGTATTTT. The rearrangement joins TRBV30 to TRBJ2-3; TRBD2 aligns across 9 bases. In germline, CDR1 is GTSNPN, CDR2 SVGIG (reference sequence). Unmatched junction bases numbered 10, after V lost 1 base and J lost 5 bases. This CDR3 comprises 16 residues.

This clonotype was seen a handful of times. CDR3 protein: CASSRTSRTDTQYF. The DNA for the CDR3 is TGTGCCAGCTCAAGAACTAGCCGCACAGATACGCAGTATTTT. J is TRBJ2-3 and V is TRBV18; D perhaps matches TRBD2 (6 bases). The CDR3 consists of 14 residues. Looked up from germline, CDR1 is KGHSH and CDR2 is LQKENI. V lost 5 bases and J lost 1, with 10 bases in between.

This clonotype was seen repeatedly, ten times or more. This sequence joins TRBV10-2 and TRBJ2-1, with no clear D. Germline loops: CDR1 WSHSY, CDR2 SAAADI. This CDR3 is 14 amino acids long. Trimming took off 6 bases at V and 6 bases at J, with 15 bases between the two ends. The CDR3 DNA follows: TGCGCCAGCAGAGAGATCGGGCCGACCAATGAGCAGTTCTTC. As protein: CASREIGPTNEQFF.

This clonotype has just a few counts. This chain joins TRBV19 and TRBJ1-4; D call uncertain. The germline V gene has CDR1 LNHDA and CDR2 SQIVND (reference sequence). This CDR3 contains 14 residues. The ends were cut back, 6 bases at V and 8 bases at J, with 16 bases in the middle. Here the CDR3 reads CASSFAGLKEKLFF. The CDR3 DNA reads as TGTGCCAGTAGCTTCGCCGGACTTAAGGAAAAACTGTTTTTT.

The chain links TRBV3-1 to TRBJ2-5; 13 positions agree with TRBD2. The CDR3 totals 16 residues. Germline V gene lookup returns CDR1 LGHDT and CDR2 YNNKEL (reference sequence). V gave up 3 bases and J gave up 2 bases; unmatched junction bases: 3. The CDR3 DNA reads as TGTGCCAGCAGCCATACGACTAGCGGGGGGCAAGAGACCCAGTACTTC. It specifies CASSHTTSGGQETQYF.

The genes are TRBV27 and TRBJ2-1; 8 positions match TRBD2. Germline lookup yields CDR1 MNHEY and CDR2 SMNVEV (reference sequence). With V trimmed by 7 bases and J by 3 bases, 11 bases remained unmatched. This CDR3 has 16 residues. CDR3 in amino acids: CASNLLGLASYNEQFF. The CDR3 region has the DNA TGTGCCAGCAATCTTCTCGGACTAGCTAGCTACAATGAGCAGTTCTTC.

This chain joins TRBV20-1 and TRBJ2-5; TRBD2 might be the D (6 bases). CDR1 and CDR2 from the germline V gene are DFQATT and SNEGSKA (reference sequence). The V and J ends lost 3 bases and 5 bases respectively, with 22 bases between them. The CDR3 contains 16 residues. The CDR3 DNA is TGCAGTGCTAGGGTCGTCCGGAGGGAGCCGGGGGAGACCCAGTACTTC. Encoded protein: CSARVVRREPGETQYF.

This clonotype appeared a few times. The chain carries TRBV5-1 and TRBJ2-3; D uncertain. The CDR3 contains 15 residues. Trimming pared 4 bases from V and 1 base from J, leaving 13 bases between. CDR1 and CDR2 (germline): SGHRS, YFSETQ. CDR3 residues: CASSPGTYRTDTQYF. As DNA, the CDR3 is TGCGCCAGCAGCCCGGGCACTTACCGCACAGATACGCAGTATTTT.

This sequence joins TRBV5-1 and TRBJ2-1, with 9 bases aligning to TRBD2. Germline-derived CDR1 and CDR2 are SGHRS and YFSETQ. V gave up 5 bases and J gave up 0 bases; unmatched junction bases: 6. The CDR3 loop spans 16 amino acids. This chain's CDR3 is CASSSRGRASYNEQFF. For the CDR3, the DNA is TGCGCCAGCAGTTCACGCGGGAGGGCCTCCTACAATGAGCAGTTCTTC.

Here the CDR3 DNA reads TGCGCCAGCAGCAAAGGGACAGCCTCCTATAATTCACCCCTCCACTTT. It codes for CASSKGTASYNSPLHF. The chain couples TRBV5-1 to TRBJ1-6, with TRBD1 matching 7 bases. CDR3 size: 16 residues. V gave up 4 bases and J gave up 0 bases; unmatched junction bases: 4. Germline lookup yields CDR1 SGHRS and CDR2 YFSETQ.

This sequence joins TRBV5-1 and TRBJ2-1, with D possibly TRBD1 on 5 matching bases. Trimming pared 1 base from V and 4 bases from J, leaving 9 bases between. Germline CDR1 is SGHRS and CDR2 is YFSETQ. The CDR3 length is 14 residues. CDR3 in amino acids: CASSLKGQYNEQFF. DNA for the CDR3: TGCGCCAGCAGCTTGAAGGGGCAGTACAATGAGCAGTTCTTC.

J is TRBJ2-1 and V is TRBV12-5, with 14 bases matching TRBD2. The CDR3 is made up of 15 amino acids. V gave up 6 bases and J gave up 3 bases; unmatched junction bases: 1. Germline CDR1 is LGHNT and CDR2 is FRNRAP. This CDR3 reads CASGGLAGVYNEQFF. CDR3 sequence (DNA): TGTGCTAGTGGGGGACTAGCGGGGGTCTACAATGAGCAGTTCTTC.

At least ten counts were recorded for this clonotype. This chain connects TRBV12-3 or TRBV12-4 to TRBJ2-2; 10 bases match TRBD1. There are 14 residues in the CDR3. V shed 6 bases, J shed 6 bases, and the junction held 4 bases outside the gene matches. The CDR3, as DNA: TGTGCCAGCAGAGGACAGGGGGTTCCCGGGGAGCTGTTTTTT. This sequence encodes CASRGQGVPGELFF.

This clonotype turned up a few times. The V and J genes are TRBV15 and TRBJ2-4; 7 positions match TRBD1. Looked up from germline, CDR1 is LNHNV and CDR2 is YYDKDF (reference sequence). The CDR3 sequence is 15 residues long. V dropped 3 bases and J dropped 2; count of bases not matched to a gene: 4. CDR3 residues: CATSRGQPSKNIQYF. The CDR3 DNA follows: TGTGCCACCAGCAGGGGACAGCCGTCCAAAAACATTCAGTACTTC.

The rearrangement links TRBV6-4 to TRBJ2-1; D possibly corresponds to TRBD1 (6 bases). This CDR3 has 12 residues. The germline V gene encodes CDR1 MRHNA and CDR2 SNTAGT. Trimming removed 5 bases from V and 10 bases from J, with 12 bases in between. This CDR3 is CASSQRGGEQFF. Written as DNA, the CDR3 is TGTGCCAGCAGTCAAAGAGGGGGAGAGCAGTTCTTC.

This clonotype has just a few counts. The chain carries TRBV24-1 and TRBJ2-3; D might be TRBD1 (6 bases). This CDR3 has 13 amino acids. Germline CDR1 KGHDR, CDR2 SFDVKD. The ends were cut back, 4 bases at V and 5 bases at J, with 9 bases in the middle. Here the CDR3 reads CATSEWDKDTQYF. The CDR3 bases are TGTGCCACCAGTGAATGGGACAAAGATACGCAGTATTTT.

This clonotype was seen a few times. The chain combines TRBV20-1 with TRBJ2-7; 10 bases fit TRBD2. Germline V CDR1 and CDR2: DFQATT, SNEGSKA (reference sequence). V trimming: 5 bases; J trimming: 3 bases; junction bases outside the gene matches: 7. The CDR3 totals 14 residues. Written as DNA, the CDR3 is TGCAGTGCTGGAGCGGGAGGGAATAACTACGAGCAGTACGTC. As protein: CSAGAGGNNYEQYV.

This chain links TRBV29-1 with TRBJ2-2, with D perhaps assigned TRBD1 or TRBD2 (5 bases each). There are 12 residues in the CDR3. Trimming left V 7 bases short and J 6 bases short, with 12 bases between. CDR1 and CDR2 (germline): SQVTM, ANQGSEA. The CDR3 sequence is CSGGTPPGELFF. The CDR3 DNA reads TGCAGCGGGGGGACCCCTCCCGGGGAGCTGTTTTTT.

The chain couples TRBV24-1 to TRBJ2-1; tentative D call: TRBD2 (6 bases). The germline V gene has CDR1 KGHDR and CDR2 SFDVKD. The CDR3 has 15 residues. V was cut by 4 bases and J by 6 bases, with 15 bases left in between. Here the CDR3 DNA reads TGTGCCACCAGTGAGGTACGGGCGGGGACCAATGAGCAGTTCTTC. It translates to CATSEVRAGTNEQFF.

This clonotype showed up many times. The chain is built from TRBV29-1 and TRBJ2-7, with 8 bases fitting TRBD1. The V gene's germline CDR1 is SQVTM and CDR2 ANQGSEA. Germline trimming cut 5 bases from V and 6 bases from J; bases unmatched to any gene: 6. The CDR3 consists of 12 residues. This CDR3 reads CSVWDRPGEQYV. The CDR3 DNA reads as TGCAGCGTTTGGGACAGGCCTGGCGAGCAGTACGTC.